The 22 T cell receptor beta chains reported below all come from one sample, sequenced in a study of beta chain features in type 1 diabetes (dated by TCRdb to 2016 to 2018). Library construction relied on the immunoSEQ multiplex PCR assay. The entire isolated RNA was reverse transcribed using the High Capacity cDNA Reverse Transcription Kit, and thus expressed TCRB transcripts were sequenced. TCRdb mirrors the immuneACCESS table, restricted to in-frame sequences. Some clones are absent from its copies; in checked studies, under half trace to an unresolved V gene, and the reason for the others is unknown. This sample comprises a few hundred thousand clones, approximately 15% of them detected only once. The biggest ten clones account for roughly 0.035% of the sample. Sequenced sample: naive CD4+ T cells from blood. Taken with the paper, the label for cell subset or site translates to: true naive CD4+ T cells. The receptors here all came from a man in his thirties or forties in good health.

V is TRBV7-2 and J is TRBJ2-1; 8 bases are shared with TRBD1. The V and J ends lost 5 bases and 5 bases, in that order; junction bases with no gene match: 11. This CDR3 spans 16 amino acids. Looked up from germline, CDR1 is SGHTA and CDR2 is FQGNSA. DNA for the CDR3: TGTGCCAGCAGCCAATTCCCGGGACAGGCCAACAATGAGCAGTTCTTC. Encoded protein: CASSQFPGQANNEQFF.

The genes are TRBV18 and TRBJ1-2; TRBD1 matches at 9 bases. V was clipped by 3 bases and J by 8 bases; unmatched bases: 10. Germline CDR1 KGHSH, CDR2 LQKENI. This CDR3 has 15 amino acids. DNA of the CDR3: TGTGCCAGCTCACCCCGAACGGGACAGGGAGACGGCTACACCTTC. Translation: CASSPRTGQGDGYTF.

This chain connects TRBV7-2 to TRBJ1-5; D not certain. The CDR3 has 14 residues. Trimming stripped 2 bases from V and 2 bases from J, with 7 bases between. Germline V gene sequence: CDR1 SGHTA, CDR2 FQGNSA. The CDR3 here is CASSLYGRNQPQHF. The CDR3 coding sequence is TGTGCCAGCAGCTTATACGGTCGCAATCAGCCCCAGCATTTT.

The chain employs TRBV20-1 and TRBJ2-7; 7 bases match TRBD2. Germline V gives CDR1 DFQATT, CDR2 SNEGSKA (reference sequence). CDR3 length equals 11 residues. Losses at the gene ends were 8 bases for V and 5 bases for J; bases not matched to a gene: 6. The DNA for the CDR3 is TGCAGTCCGGGGGGTAACGACGAGCAGTACGTC. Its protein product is CSPGGNDEQYV.

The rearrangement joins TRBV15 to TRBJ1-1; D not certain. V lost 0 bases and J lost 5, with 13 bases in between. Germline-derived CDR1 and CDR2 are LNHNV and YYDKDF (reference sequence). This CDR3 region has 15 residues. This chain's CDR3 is CATSRDLAGGTEAFF. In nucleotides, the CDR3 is TGTGCCACCAGCAGAGATCTGGCGGGAGGGACTGAAGCTTTCTTT.

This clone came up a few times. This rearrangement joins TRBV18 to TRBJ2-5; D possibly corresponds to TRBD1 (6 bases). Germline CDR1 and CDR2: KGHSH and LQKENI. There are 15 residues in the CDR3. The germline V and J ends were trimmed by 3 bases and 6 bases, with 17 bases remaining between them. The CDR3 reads CASSPQGTSGKTQYF. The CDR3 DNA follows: TGTGCCAGCTCACCCCAGGGGACATCGGGGAAGACCCAGTACTTC.

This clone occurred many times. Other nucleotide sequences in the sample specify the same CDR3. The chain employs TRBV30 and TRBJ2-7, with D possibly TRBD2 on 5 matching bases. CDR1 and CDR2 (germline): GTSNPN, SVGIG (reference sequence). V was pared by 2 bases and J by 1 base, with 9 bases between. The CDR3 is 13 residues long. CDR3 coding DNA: TGTGCCTGGAGTCAAGGGAGTTCCTACGAGCAGTACGTC. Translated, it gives CAWSQGSSYEQYV.

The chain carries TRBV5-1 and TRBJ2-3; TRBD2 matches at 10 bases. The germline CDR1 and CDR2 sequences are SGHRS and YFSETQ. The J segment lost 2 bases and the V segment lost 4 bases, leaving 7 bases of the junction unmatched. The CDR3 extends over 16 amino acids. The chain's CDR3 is CASSGTSGESTDTQYF. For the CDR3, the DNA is TGCGCCAGCAGCGGTACTAGCGGGGAGTCCACAGATACGCAGTATTTT.

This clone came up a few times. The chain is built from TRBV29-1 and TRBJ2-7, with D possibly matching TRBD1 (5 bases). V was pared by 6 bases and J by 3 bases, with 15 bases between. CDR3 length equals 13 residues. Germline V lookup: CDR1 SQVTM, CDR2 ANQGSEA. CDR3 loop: CSVGQTAVYEQYF. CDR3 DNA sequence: TGCAGCGTCGGCCAGACAGCAGTCTACGAGCAGTACTTC.

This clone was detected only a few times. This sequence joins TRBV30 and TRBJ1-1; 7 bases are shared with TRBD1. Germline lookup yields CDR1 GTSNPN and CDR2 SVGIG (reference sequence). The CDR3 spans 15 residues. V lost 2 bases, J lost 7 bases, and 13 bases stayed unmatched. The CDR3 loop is CAWSRLDRGRSEAFF. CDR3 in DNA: TGTGCCTGGAGTCGGTTGGATAGGGGGCGGAGTGAAGCTTTCTTT.

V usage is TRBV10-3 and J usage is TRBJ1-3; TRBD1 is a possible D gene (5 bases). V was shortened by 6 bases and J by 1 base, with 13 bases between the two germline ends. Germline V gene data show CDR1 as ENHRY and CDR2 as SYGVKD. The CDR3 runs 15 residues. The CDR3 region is CAIRRDGSSGNTIYF. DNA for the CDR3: TGTGCCATCAGACGGGACGGATCGTCTGGAAACACCATATATTTT.

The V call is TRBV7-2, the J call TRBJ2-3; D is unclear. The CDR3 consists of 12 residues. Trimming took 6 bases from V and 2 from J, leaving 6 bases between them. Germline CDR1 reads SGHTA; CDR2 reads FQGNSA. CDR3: CASSSPTDTQYF. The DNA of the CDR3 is TGTGCCAGCAGTTCTCCCACAGATACGCAGTATTTT.

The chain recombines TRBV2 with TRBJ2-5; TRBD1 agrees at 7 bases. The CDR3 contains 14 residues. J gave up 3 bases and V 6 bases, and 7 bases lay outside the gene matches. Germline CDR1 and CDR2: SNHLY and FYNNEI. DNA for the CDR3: TGTGCCAGCAGAGAGACAGGGAATGAAGAGACCCAGTACTTC. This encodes CASRETGNEETQYF.

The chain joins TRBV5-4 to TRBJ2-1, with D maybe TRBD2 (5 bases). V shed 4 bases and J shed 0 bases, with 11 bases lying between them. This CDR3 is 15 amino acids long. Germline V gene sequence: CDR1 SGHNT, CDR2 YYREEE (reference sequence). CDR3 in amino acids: CASSPDSSSYNEQFF. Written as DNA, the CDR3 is TGTGCCAGCAGCCCGGACTCGAGCTCCTACAATGAGCAGTTCTTC.

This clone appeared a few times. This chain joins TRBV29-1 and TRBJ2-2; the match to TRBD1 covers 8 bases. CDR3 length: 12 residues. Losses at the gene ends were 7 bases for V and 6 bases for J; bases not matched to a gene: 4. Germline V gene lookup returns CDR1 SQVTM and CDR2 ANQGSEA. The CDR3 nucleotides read TGCAGCGCCCGACAGGGGCCCGGGGAGCTGTTTTTT. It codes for CSARQGPGELFF.

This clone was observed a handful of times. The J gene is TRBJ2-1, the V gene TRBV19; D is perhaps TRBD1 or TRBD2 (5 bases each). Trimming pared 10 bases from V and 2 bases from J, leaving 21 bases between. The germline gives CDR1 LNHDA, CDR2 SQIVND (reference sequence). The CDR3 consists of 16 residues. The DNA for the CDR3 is TGTGCCACCCTTCACAAACGGGGCGCCGCCTACAATGAGCAGTTCTTC. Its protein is CATLHKRGAAYNEQFF.

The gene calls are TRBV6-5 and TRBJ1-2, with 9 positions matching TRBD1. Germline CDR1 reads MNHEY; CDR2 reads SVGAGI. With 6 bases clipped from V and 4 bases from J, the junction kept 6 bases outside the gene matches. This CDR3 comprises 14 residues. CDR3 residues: CASRGQGGTYGYTF. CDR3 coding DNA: TGTGCCAGCAGGGGACAGGGAGGCACCTATGGCTACACCTTC.

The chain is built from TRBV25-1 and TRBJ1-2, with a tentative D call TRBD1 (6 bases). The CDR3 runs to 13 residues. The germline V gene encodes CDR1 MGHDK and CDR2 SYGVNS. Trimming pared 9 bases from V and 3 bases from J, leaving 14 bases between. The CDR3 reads CASTSDSDYGYTF. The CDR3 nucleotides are TGTGCCAGTACGTCGGACAGCGACTATGGCTACACCTTC.

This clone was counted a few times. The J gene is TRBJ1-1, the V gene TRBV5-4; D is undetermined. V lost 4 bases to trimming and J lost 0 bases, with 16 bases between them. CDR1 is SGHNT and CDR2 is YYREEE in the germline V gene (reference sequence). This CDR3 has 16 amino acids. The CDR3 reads CASSPNVVLMNTEAFF. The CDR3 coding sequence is TGTGCCAGCAGCCCGAACGTCGTCCTAATGAACACTGAAGCTTTCTTT. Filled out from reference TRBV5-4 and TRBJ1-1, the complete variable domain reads ETGVTQSPTHLIKTRGQQVTLRCSSQSGHNTVSWYQQALGQGPQFIFQYYREEENGRGNFPPRFSGLQFPNYSSELNVNALELDDSALYLCASSPNVVLMNTEAFFGQGTRLTVV.

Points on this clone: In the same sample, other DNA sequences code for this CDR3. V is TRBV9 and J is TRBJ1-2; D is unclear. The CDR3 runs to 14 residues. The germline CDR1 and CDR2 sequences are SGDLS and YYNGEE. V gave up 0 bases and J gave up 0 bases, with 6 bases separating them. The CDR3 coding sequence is TGTGCCAGCAGCGTAGTTAGCACTAACTATGGCTACACCTTC. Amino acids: CASSVVSTNYGYTF.

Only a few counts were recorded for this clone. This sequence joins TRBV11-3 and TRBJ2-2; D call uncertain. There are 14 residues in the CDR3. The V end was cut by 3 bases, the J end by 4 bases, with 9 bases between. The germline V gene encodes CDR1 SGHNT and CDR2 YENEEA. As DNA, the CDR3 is TGTGCCAGCAGCTTGGATAGCTCCACCGGGGAGCTGTTTTTT. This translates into CASSLDSSTGELFF.

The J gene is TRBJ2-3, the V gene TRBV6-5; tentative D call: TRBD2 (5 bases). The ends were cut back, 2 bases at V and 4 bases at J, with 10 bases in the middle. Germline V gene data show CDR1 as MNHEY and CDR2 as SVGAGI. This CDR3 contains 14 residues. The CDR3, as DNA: TGTGCCAGCAGTTACAGACTTAGCGCAGATACGCAGTATTTT. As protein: CASSYRLSADTQYF.